This record covers a single T cell receptor (beta chain). Its specificity is not known. Clones were sequenced by immunoSEQ multiplex PCR, and TCRdb holds only the in-frame ones, with some missing. The data show some 44,000 clones, roughly 82% seen once. The data derive from a study of CD4 T cells in relation to SARS-CoV-2 and coronaviruses. V lost 4 bases and J 11 bases, leaving 14 bases between the germline ends. Germline CDR1 is SEHNR and CDR2 is FQNEAQ (reference sequence). This CDR3 comprises 12 residues. This chain joins TRBV7-9 and TRBJ1-1, with a possible D match to TRBD1 (6 bases). The sequenced sample consisted of naive CD4+ T cells from PBMCs, cultured in vitro. Subset described: naive CD4+ T cells isolated by negative enrichment. The clonotype comes from an adult with COVID-19. Written as DNA, the CDR3 is TGTGCCAGCAGCTACAGGGACCTCGTGGCTTTCTTT. As protein: CASSYRDLVAFF.